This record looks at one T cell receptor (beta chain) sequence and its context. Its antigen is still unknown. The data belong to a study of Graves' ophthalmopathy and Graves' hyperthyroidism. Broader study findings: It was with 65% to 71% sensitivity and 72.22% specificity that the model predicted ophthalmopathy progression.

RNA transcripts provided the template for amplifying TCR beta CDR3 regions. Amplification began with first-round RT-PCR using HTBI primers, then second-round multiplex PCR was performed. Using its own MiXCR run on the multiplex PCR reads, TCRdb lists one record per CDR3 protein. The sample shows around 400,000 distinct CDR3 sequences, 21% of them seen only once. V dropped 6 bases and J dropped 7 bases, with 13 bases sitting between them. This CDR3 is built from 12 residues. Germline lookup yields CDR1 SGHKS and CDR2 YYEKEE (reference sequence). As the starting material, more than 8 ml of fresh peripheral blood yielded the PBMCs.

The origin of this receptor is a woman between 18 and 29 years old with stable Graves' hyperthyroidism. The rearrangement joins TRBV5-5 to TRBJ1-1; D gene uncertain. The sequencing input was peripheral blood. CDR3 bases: TGTGCCAGCATCCCAAACCGTGGTGAAGCTTTCTTT. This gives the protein CASIPNRGEAFF.